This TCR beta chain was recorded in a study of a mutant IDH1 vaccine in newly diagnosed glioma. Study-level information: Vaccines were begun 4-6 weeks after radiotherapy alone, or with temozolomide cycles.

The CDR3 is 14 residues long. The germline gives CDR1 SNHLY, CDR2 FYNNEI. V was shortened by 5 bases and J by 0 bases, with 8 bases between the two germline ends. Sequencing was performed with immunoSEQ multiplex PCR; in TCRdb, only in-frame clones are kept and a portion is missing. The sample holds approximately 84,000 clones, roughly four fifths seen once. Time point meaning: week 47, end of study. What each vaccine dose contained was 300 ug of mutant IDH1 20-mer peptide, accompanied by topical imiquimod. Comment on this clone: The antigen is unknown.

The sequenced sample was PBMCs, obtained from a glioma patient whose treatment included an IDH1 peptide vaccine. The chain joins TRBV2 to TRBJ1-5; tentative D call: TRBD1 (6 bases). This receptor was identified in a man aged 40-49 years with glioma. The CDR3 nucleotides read TGTGCCAGCAGTAACAGGGATAGCAATCAGCCCCAGCATTTT. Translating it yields CASSNRDSNQPQHF.